What follows is one T cell receptor beta chain and its context. The data derive from a study of T cells expressing NK-cell markers. In germline, CDR1 is MDHEN, CDR2 SYDVKM. This CDR3 is 16 amino acids long. TCRdb re-called the 5' RACE reads; every CDR3 protein appears as one record, without DNA. This sample contains roughly 150,000 distinct CDR3 sequences. The sample was blood T cells: a sorted CD56 or NKG2C T cell subset, CD4+ or CD8+ T cells, or bulk PBMC T cells (not recorded which). V gene TRBV28 combines with J gene TRBJ2-1; checking the TCRdb D call of TRBD1 is not possible without DNA. The clonotype comes from a man aged 18-70 years in good health. The CDR3 region is CASNLGGGTLYNEQFF. Filled out from reference TRBV28 and TRBJ2-1, the complete variable domain reads DVKVTQSSRYLVKRTGEKVFLECVQDMDHENMFWYRQDPGLGLRLIYFSYDVKMKEKGDIPEGYSVSREKKERFSLILESASTNQTSMYLCASNLGGGTLYNEQFFGPGTRLTVL.